This record looks at one TCR beta chain sequence and its context. The protocol was immunoSEQ multiplex PCR, while the TCRdb copy is restricted to in-frame clones and leaves out a portion. Found here are about 610,000 clones, 88% of them singletons; the top ten hold approximately 0.011%. This record belongs to a study of shared T cell receptors in the human thymus. Germline lookup yields CDR1 SGHDT and CDR2 YYEEEE. After removal of 1 base from V and 0 bases from J, the junction contained 7 bases not matched to a gene. The CDR3 is 16 residues long. This sample was also put to use in a study of human thymus T cells. That report adds: Donation was from healthy Finnish infants who were having corrective surgery that addressed congenital heart defects. Thymus pieces cut out during corrective heart surgery were the tissue that was used. Usage of V and J genes appeared biased in thymic and blood repertoires. Highly overlapping thymic repertoires in unrelated individuals were reported by related research.

The genes are TRBV5-6 and TRBJ2-7; 7 nucleotides align to TRBD2. The receptor comes from a boy under two years old with a congenital heart defect. Sequencing used thymocytes. CDR3 loop: CASSLWGGYSSYEQYF. The DNA of the CDR3 is TGTGCCAGCAGCTTGTGGGGGGGATACTCCTCCTACGAGCAGTACTTC.